One sample yielded the 5 T cell receptor beta chains listed below, sequenced in a study of blood T cell repertoires in COVID-19. Sequenced by immunoSEQ multiplex PCR; TCRdb stores in-frame clones only, minus some. The sample holds hundreds of thousands of clones, about 89% seen once. Sample: PBMCs or T cells enriched from blood (not recorded which). The receptors here all came from a middle-aged woman who had recovered from COVID-19.

The genes are TRBV20-1 and TRBJ1-1; 8 bases fit TRBD1. The J segment lost 5 bases and the V segment lost 5 bases, leaving 13 bases of the junction unmatched. CDR1 and CDR2 (germline): DFQATT, SNEGSKA (reference sequence). CDR3 length: 15 residues. This CDR3 reads CSARGSTGAKTEAFF. The CDR3 nucleotides read TGCAGTGCTCGTGGGTCGACAGGGGCGAAAACTGAAGCTTTCTTT.

The chain carries TRBV6-2 or TRBV6-3 and TRBJ2-7; 12 bases align to TRBD1. The CDR3 sequence is 16 residues long. Per the germline V gene, CDR1 is MNHEY and CDR2 is SVGEGT. Trimming took 4 bases from V and 4 from J; bases not matched to a gene: 8. The CDR3 loop reads CASSSIRDRGLYEQYF. The CDR3 coding sequence is TGTGCCAGCAGTTCGATCCGGGACAGGGGGCTATACGAGCAGTACTTC.

V usage is TRBV27 and J usage is TRBJ2-1; 9 bases line up with TRBD2. CDR1 MNHEY and CDR2 SMNVEV come from the germline V gene (reference sequence). V lost 5 bases to trimming and J lost 14 bases; unmatched junction nucleotides: 7. CDR3 length equals 12 residues. CDR3 DNA sequence: TGTGCCAGCAGTCCCCGGACTAGCGAAAAGTTCTTC. This gives the protein CASSPRTSEKFF.

The J gene is TRBJ1-2, the V gene TRBV6-9; TRBD1 agrees at 8 bases. J gave up 4 bases and V 3 bases, and 4 bases lay outside the gene matches. Germline CDR1 MNHGY, CDR2 SVAAGI. The CDR3 is 14 residues long. The CDR3 DNA sequence: TGTGCCAGCAGTTACGACAGGGGTTCCTATGGCTACACCTTC. This encodes CASSYDRGSYGYTF.

The chain is built from TRBV19 and TRBJ2-6; 7 positions agree with TRBD1. The CDR3 has 18 amino acids. Germline V gives CDR1 LNHDA, CDR2 SQIVND (reference sequence). V shed 3 bases, J shed 0 bases, and the junction held 8 bases outside the gene matches. CDR3 region: CASSIERTGISGANVLTF. CDR3 nucleotides: TGTGCCAGTAGTATTGAAAGGACAGGCATCTCTGGGGCCAACGTCCTGACTTTC. Based on the CDR3 plus reference TRBV19 and TRBJ2-6, the full variable domain is DGGITQSPKYLFRKEGQNVTLSCEQNLNHDAMYWYRQDPGQGLRLIYYSQIVNDFQKGDIAEGYSVSREKKESFPLTVTSAQKNPTAFYLCASSIERTGISGANVLTFGAGSRLTVL.